This T cell receptor (beta chain) emerged from a study of blood T cell repertoires in COVID-19. Original methodology: Reference gene primer amplification gave estimated nucleated cell counts. Sequencing was performed with immunoSEQ multiplex PCR; in TCRdb, only in-frame clones are kept and a portion is missing. The D gene and trimming were derived from the DNA, and the V and J assignments and clone size from that table. The repertoire consists of 45,000 to 70,000 clones, with more than 75% occurring once and the leading ten covering 7.2%. CDR3 length: 17 amino acids. Germline-derived CDR1 and CDR2 are LNHNV and YYDKDF (reference sequence). V lost 1 base, J lost 2 bases, and 10 bases stayed unmatched.

The chain combines TRBV15 with TRBJ2-5; 7 nucleotides agree with TRBD1. This receptor was identified in a man aged 55 to 70 with acute or convalescent COVID-19. The specimen sequenced was peripheral blood. The CDR3 DNA follows: TGTGCCACCAGCAGAGTCGGTGGGACAGCTAGACAAGAGACCCAGTACTTC. Its protein is CATSRVGGTARQETQYF.